The next 10 T cell receptor beta chains were all read from a single sample in a study of prognosis after radiotherapy for stage I lung cancer. The study amplified the TCR beta CDR3 region from genomic DNA. This amplification was carried out by two rounds of multiplex PCR. Primers specific to each TRBV and TRBJ gene drove first-round PCR. One entry per CDR3 protein, called by TCRdb with MiXCR from the multiplex PCR reads. The repertoire consists of tens of thousands of distinct CDR3 sequences, with around 48% occurring once and the leading ten covering about 15%. Sequencing was performed on PBMCs, taken before or after stereotactic body radiation therapy (not recorded which). These receptors all come from a donor aged 50 or older with non-small cell lung cancer.

The table lists this clonotype with many counts. DNA for the CDR3: TGCGCAGTGGGGGAGGGGACTCCCCAAGAGACCCAGTACTTC. The encoded protein is CAVGEGTPQETQYF. J is TRBJ2-5 and V is TRBV20-1; 7 nucleotides align to TRBD2. This CDR3 has 14 residues. Germline V gene sequence: CDR1 DFQATT, CDR2 SNEGSKA (reference sequence).

This clonotype is medium-sized (0.01 to 0.1%) in the sample. The V call is TRBV11-3, the J call TRBJ2-2; D unclear. The CDR3 runs 15 residues. The germline V gene has CDR1 SGHNT and CDR2 YENEEA. Trimming stripped 2 bases from V and 4 bases from J, with 11 bases between. The CDR3: CASSLIGFGTGELFF. CDR3 sequence (DNA): TGTGCCAGCAGCTTAATTGGGTTCGGCACCGGGGAGCTGTTTTTT. Full variable domain (missing parts from reference TRBV11-3 and TRBJ2-2): EAGVVQSPRYKIIEKKQPVAFWCNPISGHNTLYWYLQNLGQGPELLIRYENEEAVDDSQLPKDRFSAERLKGVDSTLKIQPAELGDSAVYLCASSLIGFGTGELFFGEGSRLTVL.

The rearrangement uses TRBV6-5 and TRBJ2-3; 11 nucleotides line up with TRBD2. The CDR3 is 19 residues long. CDR1 is MNHEY, CDR2 SVGAGI, per germline. V gave up 7 bases and J gave up 3 bases; unmatched junction bases: 18. CDR3 sequence reads: CASIYSYFSGTSGTDTQYF. Here the CDR3 DNA reads TGTGCCAGCATCTACTCTTATTTTTCGGGGACTAGCGGAACAGATACGCAGTATTTT.

Note on this clonotype: A far larger clone lies a single base away; this is likely a read error. This chain links TRBV30 with TRBJ2-1; unclear D gene. Germline CDR1 and CDR2: GTSNPN and SVGIG (reference sequence). V lost 3 bases and J lost 10, with 10 bases in between. CDR3 length: 11 amino acids. The DNA for the CDR3 is TGTGCCTGGAGCGCCGGCTACGAGCAGTTCTTC. Its translation: CAWSAGYEQFF.

The rearrangement links TRBV7-2 to TRBJ2-3; D not certain. Trimming shortened V by 2 bases and J by 2 bases, and 8 bases separated the two germline ends. The CDR3 has 14 residues. Germline values: CDR1 SGHTA, CDR2 FQGNSA. This CDR3 reads CASSLQGSTDTQYF. The CDR3 nucleotides are TGTGCCAGCAGCTTACAAGGGTCCACAGATACGCAGTATTTT.

This clonotype has a count of ten or more. The V and J genes are TRBV19 and TRBJ2-7, with 9 bases that match TRBD2. Germline CDR1 and CDR2: LNHDA and SQIVND (reference sequence). CDR3 length: 15 amino acids. J was trimmed by 0 bases and V by 4 bases; bases with no gene match: 4. The CDR3: CASSNWRGGSYEQYF. The CDR3 DNA reads as TGTGCCAGTAGTAATTGGCGGGGGGGCTCCTACGAGCAGTACTTC.

This clonotype came up a few times. A far larger clone is one nucleotide away, so this likely arose from a read error. This chain connects TRBV6-1 to TRBJ1-1; D is unclear. CDR1 is MNHNS and CDR2 is SASEGT in the germline V gene. The CDR3 has 16 residues. Trimming shortened V by 3 bases and J by 0 bases, and 14 bases separated the two germline ends. CDR3 amino acids: CASSDEDEIMNTEAFF. The CDR3 DNA sequence: TGTGCCAGCAGTGACGAGGATGAAATTATGAACACTGAAGCTTTCTTT.

The chain is built from TRBV11-2 and TRBJ1-2, with D perhaps TRBD1 (6 bases). Trimming removed 3 bases from V and 3 bases from J, with 11 bases in between. Germline V gene lookup returns CDR1 SGHAT and CDR2 FQNNGV. This CDR3 has 14 residues. CDR3 in amino acids: CASSFDRLDYGYTF. The CDR3 DNA sequence: TGTGCCAGCAGCTTTGACAGGTTAGACTATGGCTACACCTTC.

There are many counts of this clonotype. The genes are TRBV7-8 and TRBJ2-1; 12 nucleotides agree with TRBD2. CDR1 SGHVS and CDR2 FQNEAQ come from the germline V gene. The V and J ends lost 2 bases and 7 bases, in that order; junction bases with no gene match: 3. The CDR3 loop spans 15 amino acids. CDR3 nucleotide sequence: TGTGCCAGCAGCTTAAGGCTAGCGGGAGGGAATGAGCAGTTCTTC. Protein product: CASSLRLAGGNEQFF. Looking up the rest from reference TRBV7-8 and TRBJ2-1 gives the full variable domain: GAGVSQSPRYKVAKRGQDVALRCDPISGHVSLFWYQQALGQGPEFLTYFQNEAQLDKSGLPSDRFFAERPEGSVSTLKIQRTQQEDSAVYLCASSLRLAGGNEQFFGPGTRLTVL.

This clonotype was picked up many times. The chain links TRBV24-1 to TRBJ2-3; 14 bases map to TRBD2. The CDR3 totals 18 residues. Germline CDR1 and CDR2: KGHDR and SFDVKD. V was clipped by 4 bases and J by 4 bases; unmatched bases: 9. CDR3 nucleotide sequence: TGTGCCACCAGTGAGGGTGCGACTAGCGGGAGGGGAGCAGATACGCAGTATTTT. This encodes CATSEGATSGRGADTQYF.